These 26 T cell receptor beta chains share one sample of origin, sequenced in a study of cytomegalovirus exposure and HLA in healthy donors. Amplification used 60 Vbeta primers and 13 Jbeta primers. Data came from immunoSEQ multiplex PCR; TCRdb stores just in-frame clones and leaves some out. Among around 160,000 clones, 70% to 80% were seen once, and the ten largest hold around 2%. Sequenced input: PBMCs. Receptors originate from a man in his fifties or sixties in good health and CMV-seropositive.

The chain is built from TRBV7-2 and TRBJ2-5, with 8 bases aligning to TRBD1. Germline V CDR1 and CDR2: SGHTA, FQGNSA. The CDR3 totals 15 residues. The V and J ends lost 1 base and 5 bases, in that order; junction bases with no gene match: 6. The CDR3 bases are TGTGCCAGCAGCTTAGGCGTGACAGGGGTGGAGACCCAGTACTTC. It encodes CASSLGVTGVETQYF.

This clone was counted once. CDR3 bases: TGTGCCAGCAGCTTAGACCAGGGGGCTAGCACAGATACGCAGTATTTT. The encoded protein is CASSLDQGASTDTQYF. The chain has TRBV7-9 and TRBJ2-3; 8 bases are shared with TRBD1. The CDR3 sequence is 16 residues long. Germline V gene data show CDR1 as SEHNR and CDR2 as FQNEAQ (reference sequence). The V gene end was trimmed by 1 base and the J gene end by 0 bases; junction bases not matched to a gene: 3. The variable domain in full, completed from reference TRBV7-9 and TRBJ2-3, reads DTGVSQNPRHKITKRGQNVTFRCDPISEHNRLYWYRQTLGQGPEFLTYFQNEAQLEKSRLLSDRFSAERPKGSFSTLEIQRTEQGDSAMYLCASSLDQGASTDTQYFGPGTRLTVL.

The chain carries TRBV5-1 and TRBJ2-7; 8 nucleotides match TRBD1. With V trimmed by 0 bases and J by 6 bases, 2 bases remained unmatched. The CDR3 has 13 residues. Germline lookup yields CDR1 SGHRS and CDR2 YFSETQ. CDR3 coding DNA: TGCGCCAGCAGCTTGGGTACAGGGGGCGAGCAGTACTTC. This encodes CASSLGTGGEQYF.

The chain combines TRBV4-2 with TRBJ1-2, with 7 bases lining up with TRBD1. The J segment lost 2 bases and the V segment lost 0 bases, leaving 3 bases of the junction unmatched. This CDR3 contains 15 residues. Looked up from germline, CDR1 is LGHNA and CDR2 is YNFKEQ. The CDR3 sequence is CASSQDLTGNYGYTF. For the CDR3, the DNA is TGTGCCAGCAGCCAAGATCTGACAGGGAACTATGGCTACACCTTC.

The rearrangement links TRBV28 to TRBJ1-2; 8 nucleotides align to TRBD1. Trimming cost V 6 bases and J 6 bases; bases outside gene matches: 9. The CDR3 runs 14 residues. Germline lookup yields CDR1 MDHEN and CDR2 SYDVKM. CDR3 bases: TGTGCCAGCAGAATACCAGGGGGCAGAAATGGCTACACCTTC. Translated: CASRIPGGRNGYTF.

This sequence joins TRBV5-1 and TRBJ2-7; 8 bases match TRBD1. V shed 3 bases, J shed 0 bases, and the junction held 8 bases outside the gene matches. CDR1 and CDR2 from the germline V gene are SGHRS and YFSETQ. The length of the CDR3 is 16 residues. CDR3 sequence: CASSWSAGGGSYEQYF. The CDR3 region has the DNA TGCGCCAGCAGCTGGAGCGCAGGGGGCGGCTCCTACGAGCAGTACTTC.

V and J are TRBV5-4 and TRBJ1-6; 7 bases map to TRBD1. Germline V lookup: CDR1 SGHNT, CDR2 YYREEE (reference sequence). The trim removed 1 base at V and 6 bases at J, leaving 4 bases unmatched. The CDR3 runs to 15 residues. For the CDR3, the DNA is TGTGCCAGCAGCTTGCCGCAGGGGGGTAATTCACCCCTCCACTTT. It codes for CASSLPQGGNSPLHF.

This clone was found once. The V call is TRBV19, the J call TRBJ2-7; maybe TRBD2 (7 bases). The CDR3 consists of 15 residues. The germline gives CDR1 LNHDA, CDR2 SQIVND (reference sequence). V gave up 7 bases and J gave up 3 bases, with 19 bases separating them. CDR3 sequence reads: CASTPPRGGDYEQYF. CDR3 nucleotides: TGTGCCAGTACCCCTCCGAGGGGGGGGGACTACGAGCAGTACTTC.

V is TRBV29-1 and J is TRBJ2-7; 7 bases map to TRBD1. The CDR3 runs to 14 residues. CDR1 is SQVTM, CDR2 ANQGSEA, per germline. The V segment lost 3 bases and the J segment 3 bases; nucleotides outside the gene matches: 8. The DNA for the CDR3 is TGCAGCGTTGAGAGACAGGGAGCTGGCTACGAGCAGTACTTC. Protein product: CSVERQGAGYEQYF.

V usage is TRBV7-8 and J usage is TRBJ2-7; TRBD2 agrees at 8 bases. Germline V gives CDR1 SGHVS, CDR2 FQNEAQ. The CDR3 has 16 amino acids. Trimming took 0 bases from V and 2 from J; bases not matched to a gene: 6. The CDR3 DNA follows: TGTGCCAGCAGCTTAGCCGACAGCGGGGGTCCCTACGAGCAGTACTTC. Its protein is CASSLADSGGPYEQYF.

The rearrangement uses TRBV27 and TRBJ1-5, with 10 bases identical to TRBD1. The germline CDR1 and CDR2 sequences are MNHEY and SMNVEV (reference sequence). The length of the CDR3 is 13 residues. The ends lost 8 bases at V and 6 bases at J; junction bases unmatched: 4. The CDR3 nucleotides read TGTGCCAGCGGTGACAGGGGGCTTCAGCCCCAGCATTTT. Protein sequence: CASGDRGLQPQHF.

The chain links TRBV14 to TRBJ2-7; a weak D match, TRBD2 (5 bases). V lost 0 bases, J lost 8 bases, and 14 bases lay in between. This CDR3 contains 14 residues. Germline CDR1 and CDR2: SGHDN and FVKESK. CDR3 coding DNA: TGTGCCAGCAGCCAAGAAATCGGCGGGCCTAAGCAGTACTTC. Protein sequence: CASSQEIGGPKQYF. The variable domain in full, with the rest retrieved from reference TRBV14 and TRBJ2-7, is EAGVTQFPSHSVIEKGQTVTLRCDPISGHDNLYWYRRVMGKEIKFLLHFVKESKQDESGMPNNRFLAERTGGTYSTLKVQPAELEDSGVYFCASSQEIGGPKQYFGPGTRLTVT.

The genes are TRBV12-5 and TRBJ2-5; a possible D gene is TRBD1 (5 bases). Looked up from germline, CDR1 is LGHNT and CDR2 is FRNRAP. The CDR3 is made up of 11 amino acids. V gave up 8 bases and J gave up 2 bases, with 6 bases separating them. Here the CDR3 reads CASRTQETQYF. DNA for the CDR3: TGTGCTAGTAGGACACAAGAGACCCAGTACTTC.

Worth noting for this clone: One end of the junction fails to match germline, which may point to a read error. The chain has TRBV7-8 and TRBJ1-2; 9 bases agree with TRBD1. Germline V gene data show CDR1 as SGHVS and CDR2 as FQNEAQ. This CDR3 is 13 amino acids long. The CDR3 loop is CASTQTGGYGYTF. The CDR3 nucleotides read TGTGCTAGCACCCAGACAGGGGGCTATGGCTACACCTTC. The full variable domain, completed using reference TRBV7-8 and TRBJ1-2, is GAGVSQSPRYKVAKRGQDVALRCDPISGHVSLFWYQQALGQGPEFLTYFQNEAQLDKSGLPSDRFFAERPEGSVSTLKIQRTQQEDSAVYLCASTQTGGYGYTFGSGTRLTVV.

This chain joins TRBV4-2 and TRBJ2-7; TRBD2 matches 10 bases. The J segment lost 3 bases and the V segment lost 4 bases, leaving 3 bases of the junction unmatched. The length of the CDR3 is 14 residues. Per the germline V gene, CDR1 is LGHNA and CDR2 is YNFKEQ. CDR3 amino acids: CASSRTSGNYEQYF. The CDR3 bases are TGTGCCAGCAGCCGGACTAGCGGAAACTACGAGCAGTACTTC.

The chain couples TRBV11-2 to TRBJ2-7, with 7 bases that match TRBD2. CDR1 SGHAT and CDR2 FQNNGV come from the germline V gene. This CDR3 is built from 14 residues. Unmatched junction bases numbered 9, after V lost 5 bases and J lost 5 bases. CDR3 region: CASSPRTRSNEQYF. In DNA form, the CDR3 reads TGTGCCAGCAGCCCAAGGACTAGGAGCAACGAGCAGTACTTC.

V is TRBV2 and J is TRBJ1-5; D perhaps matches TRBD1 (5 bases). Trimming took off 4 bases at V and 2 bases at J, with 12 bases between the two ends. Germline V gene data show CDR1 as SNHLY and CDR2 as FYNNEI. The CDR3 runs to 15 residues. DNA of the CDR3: TGTGCCAGCAGTGTGGAGGGGATGGGCAATCAGCCCCAGCATTTT. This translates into CASSVEGMGNQPQHF.

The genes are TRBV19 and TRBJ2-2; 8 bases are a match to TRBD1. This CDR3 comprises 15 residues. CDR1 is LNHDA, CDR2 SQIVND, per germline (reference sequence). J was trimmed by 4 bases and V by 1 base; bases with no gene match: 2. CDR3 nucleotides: TGTGCCAGTAGTATAGGGACAGGGTCCACCGGGGAGCTGTTTTTT. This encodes CASSIGTGSTGELFF. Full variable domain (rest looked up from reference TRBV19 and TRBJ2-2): DGGITQSPKYLFRKEGQNVTLSCEQNLNHDAMYWYRQDPGQGLRLIYYSQIVNDFQKGDIAEGYSVSREKKESFPLTVTSAQKNPTAFYLCASSIGTGSTGELFFGEGSRLTVL.

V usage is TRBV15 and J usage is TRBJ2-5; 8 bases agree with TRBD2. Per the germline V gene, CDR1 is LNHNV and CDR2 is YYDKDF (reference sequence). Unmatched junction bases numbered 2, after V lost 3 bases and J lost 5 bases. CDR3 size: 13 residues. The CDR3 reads CATSRSSGETQYF. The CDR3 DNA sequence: TGTGCCACCAGCAGGTCTAGCGGGGAGACCCAGTACTTC.

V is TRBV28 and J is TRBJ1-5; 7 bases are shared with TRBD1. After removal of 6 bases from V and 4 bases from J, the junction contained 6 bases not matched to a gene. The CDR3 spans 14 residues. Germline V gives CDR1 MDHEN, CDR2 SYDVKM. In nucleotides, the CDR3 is TGTGCCAGCAGGCAAGGGACAGCAAATCAGCCCCAGCATTTT. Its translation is CASRQGTANQPQHF. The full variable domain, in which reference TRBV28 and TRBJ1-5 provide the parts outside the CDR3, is DVKVTQSSRYLVKRTGEKVFLECVQDMDHENMFWYRQDPGLGLRLIYFSYDVKMKEKGDIPEGYSVSREKKERFSLILESASTNQTSMYLCASRQGTANQPQHFGDGTRLSIL.

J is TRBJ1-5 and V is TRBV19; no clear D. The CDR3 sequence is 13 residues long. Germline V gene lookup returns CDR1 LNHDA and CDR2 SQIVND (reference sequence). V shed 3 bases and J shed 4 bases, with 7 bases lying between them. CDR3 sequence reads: CASSIAGNQPQHF. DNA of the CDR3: TGTGCCAGTAGTATCGCGGGGAATCAGCCCCAGCATTTT. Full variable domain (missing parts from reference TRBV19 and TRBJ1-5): DGGITQSPKYLFRKEGQNVTLSCEQNLNHDAMYWYRQDPGQGLRLIYYSQIVNDFQKGDIAEGYSVSREKKESFPLTVTSAQKNPTAFYLCASSIAGNQPQHFGDGTRLSIL.

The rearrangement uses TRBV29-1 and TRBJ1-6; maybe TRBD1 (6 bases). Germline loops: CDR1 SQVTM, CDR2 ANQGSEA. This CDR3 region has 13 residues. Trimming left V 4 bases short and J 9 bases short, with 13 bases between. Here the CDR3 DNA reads TGCAGCGTTGCAGGGGAGCAGGGTTCACCCCTCCACTTT. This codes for CSVAGEQGSPLHF.

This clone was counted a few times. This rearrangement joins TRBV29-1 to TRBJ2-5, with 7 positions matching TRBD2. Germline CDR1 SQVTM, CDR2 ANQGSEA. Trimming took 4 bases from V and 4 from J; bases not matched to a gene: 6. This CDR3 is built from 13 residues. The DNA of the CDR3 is TGCAGCGTTGGTCAGGGCGGGAGAGAGACCCAGTACTTC. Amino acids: CSVGQGGRETQYF.

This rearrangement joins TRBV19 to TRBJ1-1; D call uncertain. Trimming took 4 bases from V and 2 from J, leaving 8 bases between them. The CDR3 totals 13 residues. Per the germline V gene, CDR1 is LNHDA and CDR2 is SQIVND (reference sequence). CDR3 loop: CASSTGANTEAFF. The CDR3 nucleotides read TGTGCCAGTAGTACGGGAGCCAACACTGAAGCTTTCTTT.

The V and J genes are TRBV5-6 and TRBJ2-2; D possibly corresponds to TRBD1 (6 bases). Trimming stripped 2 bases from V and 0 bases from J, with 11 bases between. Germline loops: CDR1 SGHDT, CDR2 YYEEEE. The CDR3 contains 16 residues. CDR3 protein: CASSLVGTPNTGELFF. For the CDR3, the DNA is TGTGCCAGCAGCTTAGTAGGGACACCGAACACCGGGGAGCTGTTTTTT.

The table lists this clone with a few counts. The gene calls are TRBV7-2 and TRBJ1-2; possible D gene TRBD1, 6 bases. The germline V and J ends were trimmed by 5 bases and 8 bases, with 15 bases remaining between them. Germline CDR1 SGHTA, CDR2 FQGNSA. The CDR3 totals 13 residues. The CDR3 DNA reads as TGTGCCAGCAGCCAAACAGGGAGGGTGGGCTACACCTTC. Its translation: CASSQTGRVGYTF.